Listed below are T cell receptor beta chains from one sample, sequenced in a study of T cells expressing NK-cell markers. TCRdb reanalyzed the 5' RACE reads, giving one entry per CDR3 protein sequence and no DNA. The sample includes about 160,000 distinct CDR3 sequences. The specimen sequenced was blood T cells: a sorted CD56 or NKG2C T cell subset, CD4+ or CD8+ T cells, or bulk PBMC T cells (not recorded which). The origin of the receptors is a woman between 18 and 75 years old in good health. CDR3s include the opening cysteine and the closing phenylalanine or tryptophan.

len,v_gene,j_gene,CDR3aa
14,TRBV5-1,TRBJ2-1,CASSLALVRDEQFF
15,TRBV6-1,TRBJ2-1,CASTSGLAGYNEQFF
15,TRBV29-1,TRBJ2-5,CSASGGLAGKETQYF
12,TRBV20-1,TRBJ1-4,CSARSANEKLFF
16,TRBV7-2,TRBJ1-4,CASSLGPSTTNEKLFF
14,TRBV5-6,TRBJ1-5,CASSPGQSNQPQHF
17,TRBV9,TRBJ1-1,CASSGARDRVGNTEAFF
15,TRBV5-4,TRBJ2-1,CASRLARSSYNEQFF
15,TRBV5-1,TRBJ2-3,CASSQGSIQTDTQYF
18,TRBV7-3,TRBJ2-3,CASSPYFMGGLITDTQYF
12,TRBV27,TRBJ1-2,CASRIGNYGYTF
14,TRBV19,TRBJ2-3,CASSLSGSRDTQYF
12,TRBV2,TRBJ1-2,CASSEDVWGYTF
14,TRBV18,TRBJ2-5,CASSPLGLGETQYF
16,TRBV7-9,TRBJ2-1,CASSLRPSGSFDEQFF
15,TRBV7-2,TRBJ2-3,CASSLGGGLADTQYF